This is a list of T cell receptor beta chains from one sample in a study of radiotherapy plus CTLA-4 blockade in lung cancer. Profiling relied on immunoSEQ multiplex PCR, and the TCRdb table lists in-frame clones only, not all of them. The table has around 80,000 clones, about 78% seen once; the top ten hold approximately 24%. This specimen was peripheral blood, taken from a patient treated with radiotherapy plus ipilimumab. The receptors stem from a human donor with non-small cell lung cancer whose response to radiotherapy plus ipilimumab could not be evaluated. Some clones in this sample may be carry-over from other donors' samples. Both conserved end residues are part of each CDR3. D genes are given only for firm matches. Only some rows state a clone size, as once, few, many or a class for expanded clones.

>TRBJ2-7|TRBV7-2|.|.
TGTGCCAGCAGCTTCGGCAGGCGATCATCTTACGAGCAGTACTTC
CASSFGRRSSYEQYF
>TRBJ2-7|TRBV27|.|.
TGTGCCAGCAGTTTACAGTTTCCTTCTCGCTACGAGCAGTACTTC
CASSLQFPSRYEQYF
>TRBJ2-5|TRBV10-3|TRBD2|.
TGTGCCATCAGTCCCGCCGTGGGGAGCGGGGGAGAGACCCAGTACTTC
CAISPAVGSGGETQYF
>TRBJ1-5|TRBV6-1|.|.
TGTGCCATCGGACAGATTAGCAATCAGCCCCAGCATTTT
CAIGQISNQPQHF
>TRBJ2-7|TRBV28|TRBD1|.
TGTGCCAGCAGTCGTACGGGACAGAGCTACGAGCAGTACTTC
CASSRTGQSYEQYF
>TRBJ2-3|TRBV7-3|TRBD2|once
TGTGCCAGCAGCTTAAGTTCGCGGGGGGGGACAACAGATACGCAGTATTTT
CASSLSSRGGTTDTQYF
>TRBJ1-2|TRBV2|TRBD1|.
TGTGCCAGCAGTGAGACAGGGAACTATGGCTACACCTTC
CASSETGNYGYTF
>TRBJ1-6|TRBV5-4|TRBD1|.
TGTGCCAGCAGCCAAGCCGGGACAGGGAATAATTCACCCCTCCACTTT
CASSQAGTGNNSPLHF
>TRBJ1-1|TRBV5-6|.|.
TGTGCCAGCAGCTCAATAGGGGGCACTGAAGCTTTCTTT
CASSSIGGTEAFF
>TRBJ1-1|TRBV7-6|TRBD1|.
TGTGCCAGCAGCACCACGGGACAGGGGAACACTGAAGCTTTCTTT
CASSTTGQGNTEAFF
>TRBJ2-4|TRBV11-2|TRBD1|once
TGTGCCAGCAGCCCGGGACAGGGGGCGACCAAAAACATTCAGTACTTC
CASSPGQGATKNIQYF
>TRBJ2-7|TRBV6-5|.|.
TGTGCCAGCAGCCTAGGCCACGTGAACGAGCAGTACTTC
CASSLGHVNEQYF
>TRBJ2-1|TRBV19|TRBD2|few
TGTGCCAGTAAACTAGCGGGGCGGACCTACAATGAGCAGTTCTTC
CASKLAGRTYNEQFF
>TRBJ1-3|TRBV4-1|.|.
TGCGCCAGCAGCCAAGATAGGGGCAGGTTGACGGACACCATATATTTT
CASSQDRGRLTDTIYF
>TRBJ2-3|TRBV6-1|.|.
TGTGCCAGCAGTGAAGGGCTAGCGAGGGGACGCACTAGCACAGATACGCAGTATTTT
CASSEGLARGRTSTDTQYF
>TRBJ1-3|TRBV7-2|.|few
TGTGCCAGCAGCTTAGTGGCTGGCTCTGGAAACACCATATATTTT
CASSLVAGSGNTIYF
>TRBJ1-2|TRBV4-3|TRBD1|few
TGCGCCAGCAGCCGGGACAGGGGGCCTAACTATGGCTACACCTTC
CASSRDRGPNYGYTF
>TRBJ2-3|TRBV7-2|TRBD2|.
TGTGCCAGCAGCGCCGGGACTAGCGGGGAGTATTTT
CASSAGTSGEYF
>TRBJ1-2|TRBV15|TRBD1|.
TGTGCCACCAGTCCCGACAGGGACTATGGCTACACCTTC
CATSPDRDYGYTF
>TRBJ1-6|TRBV5-6|TRBD1|.
TGTGCCAGCAGCTTTTACAGGGGAGTGGAGCCCCTCCACTTT
CASSFYRGVEPLHF
>TRBJ2-7|TRBV27|.|.
TGTGCCAGCAGTTCCGGACAGCAGATGCCCCTACTGCACTTC
CASSSGQQMPLLHF
>TRBJ1-1|TRBV27|TRBD1|.
TGTGCCAGCAGTTTTGGGACAGGAGCTGTGAACACTGAAGCTTTCTTT
CASSFGTGAVNTEAFF
>TRBJ2-7|TRBV28|.|.
TGTGCCAGCAGTTCCGTTCGCTACGAGCAGTACTTC
CASSSVRYEQYF
>TRBJ1-2|TRBV19|TRBD1|.
TGTGCCAGTAACGATCACCCCGGACAGGGGGCCCGTGGCTACACCTTC
CASNDHPGQGARGYTF
>TRBJ1-2|TRBV30|.|.
TGTGCCTGGACTCAGGACAGCTATGGCTACACCTTC
CAWTQDSYGYTF
>TRBJ1-1|TRBV19|TRBD1|.
TGTGCCAGTAGTGAACAGGGGGGCACTGAAGCTTTCTTT
CASSEQGGTEAFF
>TRBJ2-3|TRBV5-1|.|.
TGCGCCAGCAGCTTCGGGGGAGCGGGTTCCACAGATACGCAGTATTTT
CASSFGGAGSTDTQYF
>TRBJ1-4|TRBV5-1|TRBD1|.
TGCGCCAGCAGCTCTCAAGACAGGGAGGATGAAAAACTGTTTTTT
CASSSQDREDEKLFF
>TRBJ2-5|TRBV6-5|.|.
TGTGCCAGCAGTGAACACAGGGATGGGGAGACCCAGTACTTC
CASSEHRDGETQYF
>TRBJ1-6|TRBV30|TRBD1|.
TGTGCCTGGAGGGGGACAGGGGGAAATCTCCCCCTCCACTTT
CAWRGTGGNLPLHF
>TRBJ2-5|TRBV7-2|TRBD2|.
TGTGCCAGCAGCTTATCTTCTAGCGGGGAGACCCAGTACTTC
CASSLSSSGETQYF
>TRBJ1-5|TRBV2|.|.
TGTGCCAGCAGTGAATGGGAGGGGAATCAGCCCCAGCATTTT
CASSEWEGNQPQHF
>TRBJ2-3|TRBV5-1|TRBD2|.
TGCGCCAGCAGCTTGAGGCTAGCGGGCCCCACAGATACGCAGTATTTT
CASSLRLAGPTDTQYF
>TRBJ2-2|TRBV5-1|TRBD2|.
TGCGCCAGCAGCAAGACTAGCGGGACTGACACCGGGGAGCTGTTTTTT
CASSKTSGTDTGELFF
>TRBJ2-2|TRBV5-1|TRBD2|.
TGCGCCAGCAGCTTGCTCCCTAGCGGGGGGGCGAACACCGGGGAGCTGTTTTTT
CASSLLPSGGANTGELFF
>TRBJ2-7|TRBV5-1|TRBD2|.
TGCGCCAGTCGGGAGGGCGGAATCTCCTACGAGCAGTACTTC
CASREGGISYEQYF
>TRBJ1-6|TRBV19|TRBD1|.
TGTGCCAGTAGTACTGGGACAGGGGGCCTTAATTCACCCCTCCACTTT
CASSTGTGGLNSPLHF
>TRBJ2-5|TRBV7-2|.|.
TGTGCCAGCACCATGACTAGATTTGAGACCCAGTACTTC
CASTMTRFETQYF
>TRBJ2-1|TRBV7-3|TRBD2|.
TGTGCCAGCAGCCTAGCCGGGGGGGACACCTCGGTCAATGAGCAGTTCTTC
CASSLAGGDTSVNEQFF
>TRBJ1-2|TRBV28|.|once
TGTGCCAGCAGTTCGGCCGGGTCACCAGCTAACTATGGCTACACCTTC
CASSSAGSPANYGYTF
>TRBJ2-7|TRBV6-6|TRBD1|once
TGTGCCAGCAGTTCGAACGCAGGGGGCCTACCCTACGAGCAGTACTTC
CASSSNAGGLPYEQYF
>TRBJ2-5|TRBV12-2|.|.
TGTGCAAGTCGCTTAATTTCCGCGGGGGGGCAAGAGACCCAGTACTTC
CASRLISAGGQETQYF
>TRBJ2-1|TRBV7-6|TRBD1|few
TGTGCCAGCAGCCCGGACAGGGGTTACAATGAGCAGTTCTTC
CASSPDRGYNEQFF